A selection of T cell receptor beta chains follows, all from one sample in a study of identical twins. Via MiXCR, TCRdb re-called the 5' RACE reads, giving one row per CDR3 protein. This sample has just over 450,000 distinct CDR3 sequences, with over 12% found just once. The sample was also linked to a second study, of yellow fever vaccine responses in identical twins.

Material for sequencing was CD4+ T cells sorted from blood. These receptors were obtained from a young woman in good health. Both conserved end residues are part of each CDR3. A D gene is named only where the DNA matches it firmly. Clone size is shown for a subset of rows, as once, few, many or a class of expanded clone.

v_call	clone_size	d_call	j_call	cdr3_nt	cdr3_aa
TRBV30	few	NA	TRBJ2-7	TGTGCCTGGAGACAAAAAAACAGGGTCGGCTACGAGCAGTACTTC	CAWRQKNRVGYEQYF
TRBV7-2	many	NA	TRBJ1-5	TGTGCCAGCAGCTCACAGGGTACCAATCAGCCCCAGCATTTT	CASSSQGTNQPQHF
TRBV6-5	many	NA	TRBJ1-1	TGTGCCAGCAGTTCAGGACGGAACACTGAAGCTTTCTTT	CASSSGRNTEAFF
TRBV6-6	NA	NA	TRBJ1-4	TGTGCCAGCAGTGAGAGGGGGATTGAAAAACTGTTTTTT	CASSERGIEKLFF
TRBV20-1	few	TRBD1	TRBJ2-1	TGCAGTGCTAGGAGACCACAGGGGGCAGGTTACAATGAGCAGTTCTTC	CSARRPQGAGYNEQFF
TRBV20-1	NA	NA	TRBJ2-1	TGCTGTGCTAGAGTCCGCTCCCCAAGCTCCTACAATGAGCAGTTCTTC	CCARVRSPSSYNEQFF
TRBV6-2/TRBV6-3	few	TRBD1	TRBJ2-7	TGTGCCAGCAGTTTTCGCCACACCGGGACAGGGGGCTACGAGCAGTACTTC	CASSFRHTGTGGYEQYF
TRBV12-3/TRBV12-4	NA	NA	TRBJ2-1	TGTGCCAGCAGTGCCCGGGCGAGCTCCTACAATGAGCAGTTCTTC	CASSARASSYNEQFF
TRBV7-2	few	NA	TRBJ2-2	TGTGCCTACCGGGGCCCAACCGGGGAGCTGTTTTTT	CAYRGPTGELFF
TRBV7-9	many	NA	TRBJ2-3	TGTGCCAGCAGCTTACAGGTGGATCGGACAGCAAATACGCAGTATTTT	CASSLQVDRTANTQYF
TRBV6-1	few	TRBD2	TRBJ2-3	TGTGCCAGCCGGGGGGGCGGGGGCACAGATACGCAGTATTTT	CASRGGGGTDTQYF
TRBV15	few	TRBD2	TRBJ2-1	TGTGCCACCAGCAGAGCTGTCGACGGGAGGTCCTACAATGAGCAGTTCTTC	CATSRAVDGRSYNEQFF
TRBV5-1	few	NA	TRBJ1-6	TGCGCCAGCAGCGATACGGGACAAGCAAATTCACCCCTCCACTTT	CASSDTGQANSPLHF
TRBV6-2/TRBV6-3	NA	TRBD2	TRBJ2-3	TGTGCCAGCAGACTACTAGCGGGAGGGATCACAGATACGCAGTATTTT	CASRLLAGGITDTQYF
TRBV20-1	few	TRBD2	TRBJ2-1	TGCAGTGCTAGACTAGCGGGAAACTACAATGAGCAGTTCTTC	CSARLAGNYNEQFF
TRBV7-8	few	NA	TRBJ2-1	TGTGCCAGCAGAACCCAGGGAGGCATGCACAATGAGCAGTTCTTC	CASRTQGGMHNEQFF